These 9 T cell receptor beta chains originate from one sample sequenced in a study of T cell responses to AZD1222 COVID-19 vaccine (dated by TCRdb to 2020 to 2022). This sample's time point label indicates: baseline before first vaccination. The library was obtained by the immunoSEQ multiplex PCR assay. Drawn from immuneACCESS, this table holds only the in-frame rearrangements with V and J called that TCRdb kept. Clones are partly lost; checked studies trace under half to an unresolved V gene and leave the rest unexplained. In this sample the table shows around 250,000 clones, approximately 95% of which occur a single time. 0.55% of the sample is held by the ten biggest clonotypes. The source material was peripheral blood, sampled on day 0 of AZD1222 vaccination. The source is an adult in good health.

V gene TRBV5-1 combines with J gene TRBJ2-7; no reliable D call. Germline-derived CDR1 and CDR2 are SGHRS and YFSETQ. The CDR3 sequence is 11 residues long. Trimming shortened V by 4 bases and J by 6 bases, and 8 bases separated the two germline ends. The CDR3 sequence: CASSGGSEQYF. DNA for the CDR3: TGCGCCAGCAGCGGCGGAAGCGAGCAGTACTTC.

The J gene is TRBJ2-3, the V gene TRBV2; unclear D gene. The CDR3 spans 13 residues. With 6 bases removed from V and 2 bases from J, the gap between germline ends came to 9 bases. Germline lookup yields CDR1 SNHLY and CDR2 FYNNEI. The CDR3 here is CASRGTLTDTQYF. In DNA form, the CDR3 reads TGTGCCAGCAGGGGTACACTCACAGATACGCAGTATTTT.

The chain is built from TRBV19 and TRBJ2-5; TRBD1 matches 9 bases. The CDR3 sequence is 15 residues long. Unmatched junction bases numbered 7, after V lost 4 bases and J lost 4 bases. Germline V lookup: CDR1 LNHDA, CDR2 SQIVND (reference sequence). The CDR3 here is CASSTVQGAGETQYF. CDR3 nucleotides: TGTGCCAGTAGTACCGTACAGGGGGCTGGAGAGACCCAGTACTTC.

The chain joins TRBV7-3 to TRBJ2-1; D possibly matches TRBD1 or TRBD2 (5 bases each). This CDR3 is 14 amino acids long. The V end was cut by 5 bases, the J end by 11 bases, with 19 bases between. The germline CDR1 and CDR2 sequences are SGHTA and FQGTGA. The CDR3 loop reads CASSIRGVGSQQFF. The DNA for the CDR3 is TGTGCCAGCAGCATTAGAGGGGTAGGGAGTCAGCAGTTCTTC. The full variable domain, completed using reference TRBV7-3 and TRBJ2-1, is GAGVSQTPSNKVTEKGKYVELRCDPISGHTALYWYRQSLGQGPEFLIYFQGTGAADDSGLPNDRFFAVRPEGSVSTLKIQRTERGDSAVYLCASSIRGVGSQQFFGPGTRLTVL.

The gene calls are TRBV28 and TRBJ2-1, with D maybe TRBD2 (6 bases). Trimming shortened V by 3 bases and J by 6 bases, and 9 bases separated the two germline ends. The CDR3 length is 13 residues. Germline CDR1 is MDHEN and CDR2 is SYDVKM. The CDR3 DNA follows: TGTGCCAGCAGTTTGGGGGGTGTCAATGAGCAGTTCTTC. This codes for CASSLGGVNEQFF. Based on the CDR3 plus reference TRBV28 and TRBJ2-1, the full variable domain is DVKVTQSSRYLVKRTGEKVFLECVQDMDHENMFWYRQDPGLGLRLIYFSYDVKMKEKGDIPEGYSVSREKKERFSLILESASTNQTSMYLCASSLGGVNEQFFGPGTRLTVL.

The rearrangement joins TRBV14 to TRBJ1-2; 7 bases line up with TRBD1. The CDR3 has 16 residues. In germline, CDR1 is SGHDN, CDR2 FVKESK. The junction had 10 bases not matched to a gene; V was cut back by 1 base and J by 5 bases. The CDR3 nucleotides read TGTGCCAGCAGCCAAGGCGGTACAGGGGAAACGTATGGCTACACCTTC. Translation: CASSQGGTGETYGYTF. The whole variable domain, filled in from reference TRBV14 and TRBJ1-2, reads EAGVTQFPSHSVIEKGQTVTLRCDPISGHDNLYWYRRVMGKEIKFLLHFVKESKQDESGMPNNRFLAERTGGTYSTLKVQPAELEDSGVYFCASSQGGTGETYGYTFGSGTRLTVV.

The chain carries TRBV28 and TRBJ1-5; D may be TRBD1 (6 bases). CDR1 is MDHEN and CDR2 is SYDVKM in the germline V gene. The CDR3 extends over 17 amino acids. V was trimmed by 2 bases and J by 0 bases, leaving 14 bases between them. CDR3 region: CASSLPLYRDSNQPQHF. The CDR3 region has the DNA TGTGCCAGCAGTTTACCCCTATACAGGGATAGCAATCAGCCCCAGCATTTT.

This clone was recorded only once. The CDR3 nucleotides are TGTGCCAGTAGTATAGGACCCCCGGGCAGCACCAACACTGAAGCTTTCTTT. Its protein product is CASSIGPPGSTNTEAFF. The chain couples TRBV19 to TRBJ1-1; D unresolved. The V and J ends lost 1 base and 2 bases respectively, with 17 bases between them. The CDR3 extends over 17 amino acids. Germline V gene lookup returns CDR1 LNHDA and CDR2 SQIVND (reference sequence).

This clone showed up just once. This chain joins TRBV2 and TRBJ2-7; TRBD2 matches at 8 bases. Germline V gene data show CDR1 as SNHLY and CDR2 as FYNNEI. CDR3 length: 14 residues. V shed 6 bases and J 0 bases; nucleotides not matched to a gene: 4. The CDR3 here is CASRAGGSSYEQYF. CDR3 DNA sequence: TGTGCCAGCAGGGCGGGGGGCAGCTCCTACGAGCAGTACTTC.